Listed below are T cell receptor beta chains from one sample, sequenced in a study of breast tumors, draining lymph nodes, adjacent tissues. Each CDR3 protein is one row after TCRdb ran MiXCR on the multiplex PCR reads. The sample consists of 160,000 or so distinct CDR3 sequences, 30% to 35% of them appearing once. The specimen sequenced was axillary lymph node tissue. These receptors all come from a female donor with breast cancer. Some clones in this sample may be carry-over from other donors' samples. The CDR3 runs from the conserved cysteine through the conserved F or W. The D gene is left open where the match is weak. Size is stated for part of the rows, as once, few or many counts, or as a class when the clone is expanded.

>TRBJ2-7|-|-|TRBV7-9
CASSGLDYEQYF
TGTGCCAGCAGTGGGCTGGACTACGAGCAGTACTTC
>TRBJ2-1|few|-|TRBV28
CASRGGGGSYNEQFF
TGTGCCAGCAGGGGGGGAGGGGGCTCCTACAATGAGCAGTTCTTC
>TRBJ1-3|-|TRBD1|TRBV30
CAWSFVGGRGAGYTIYF
TGTGCCTGGAGCTTCGTGGGGGGCAGGGGGGCTGGCTACACCATATATTTT
>TRBJ1-1|-|-|TRBV20-1
CSARNPQYSEAFF
TGCAGTGCTAGAAATCCCCAGTATAGTGAAGCTTTCTTT
>TRBJ2-7|many|-|TRBV11-3
CASSPGPKTPYEQYF
TGTGCCAGCAGCCCAGGACCCAAGACCCCCTACGAGCAGTACTTC
>TRBJ2-2|-|-|TRBV12-3/TRBV12-4
CASRAGVGTGELFF
TGTGCCAGCAGGGCCGGAGTGGGCACCGGGGAGCTGTTTTTT
>TRBJ2-1|many|TRBD2|TRBV20-1
CSAIGTSGSISYNEQFF
TGCAGTGCTATCGGGACTAGCGGGAGTATATCCTACAATGAGCAGTTCTTC
>TRBJ2-1|-|TRBD2|TRBV7-8
CASSPGGKRSYNGQFF
TGTGCTAGCAGCCCGGGGGGGAAGCGATCCTACAATGGGCAGTTCTTC
>TRBJ2-7|-|-|TRBV12-3/TRBV12-4
CASSLLEGLPYEQYF
TGTGCCAGCAGTTTATTGGAAGGACTACCCTACGAGCAGTACTTC
>TRBJ2-1|many|TRBD2|TRBV19
CASAATGGRNEQFF
TGTGCCAGCGCAGCGACGGGAGGTCGTAACGAGCAGTTCTTC
>TRBJ1-4|-|-|TRBV2
CASSASGRGHNEKLFF
TGTGCCAGCAGTGCCAGCGGGAGGGGCCACAATGAAAAACTGTTTTTT
>TRBJ1-4|many|-|TRBV7-6
CASSPPGQNNEKLFF
TGTGCCAGCAGCCCACCCGGACAGAATAATGAAAAACTGTTTTTT
>TRBJ2-2|-|TRBD2|TRBV2
CASIPGGGGNTGELSW
TGTGCCAGCATTCCCGGCGGGGGGGGTAACACCGGGGAGCTGTCTTGG
>TRBJ1-3|many|-|TRBV9
CASSVGSGNTIYF
TGTGCCAGCAGCGTAGGATCTGGAAACACCATATATTTT
>TRBJ1-2|many|-|TRBV7-9
CASSLKERYGYTF
TGTGCCAGCAGCTTGAAGGAACGCTATGGCTACACCTTC
>TRBJ1-2|many|-|TRBV14
CASSPAGYGYTF
TGTGCCAGCAGCCCCGCGGGTTATGGCTACACCTTC
>TRBJ1-2|-|-|TRBV9
CASSPGLLGYGYTF
TGTGCCAGCAGCCCCGGACTACTGGGGTATGGCTACACCTTC
>TRBJ2-1|many|-|TRBV5-5
CASSLNPRGGNEQFF
TGTGCCAGCAGCTTGAACCCCCGAGGAGGCAATGAGCAGTTCTTC
>TRBJ1-2|many|-|TRBV7-2
CASSLEGFSGYTF
TGTGCCAGCAGCTTAGAGGGTTTTAGTGGCTACACCTTC
>TRBJ2-7|many|TRBD1|TRBV30
CAWSVLAGGIYEQYF
TGTGCCTGGAGTGTACTGGCAGGGGGCATCTACGAGCAGTACTTC
>TRBJ1-3|once|TRBD1|TRBV7-9
CASSPGQGAGGTIYF
TGTGCCAGCAGCCCGGGACAGGGGGCAGGTGGCACCATATATTTT
>TRBJ1-3|-|TRBD1|TRBV7-9
CASTLRGGLSGNTIYF
TGTGCCAGCACCTTAAGAGGGGGCCTGTCTGGAAACACCATATATTTT